This T cell receptor beta chain comes out of a study of post-analysis software for immune sequencing data. Study details: Relapsing-remitting, secondary progressive and progressive-relapsing multiple sclerosis were all included among the disease courses. Study findings and constraints: The F measure placed samples prepared in the same batch into strongly shared clusters. Controls significantly exceeded multiple sclerosis patients in normalized Chao1 diversity. Patients carried a handful of TRBV segments more frequently than controls did, and TRBV5-6, TRBV5-1 and TRBV20-1 were among them.

CDR3 length: 16 amino acids. CDR1 SGHTA and CDR2 FQGNSA come from the germline V gene. V lost 4 bases to trimming and J lost 1 base, with 14 bases between them. With regard to this clonotype: Its antigen is unidentified.

Prepared libraries of TCR beta cDNA carried unique molecular identifiers. Between roughly 1 and 10 million T cells gave rise to around 500,000 cDNA molecules. TCRdb independently ran MiXCR on the PCR reads; one entry per CDR3 protein. The table includes some 690,000 distinct CDR3 sequences, more than 50% detected once. The sequencing input was blood. The sequence derives from a girl aged 2 to 9 with multiple sclerosis. The V gene is TRBV7-2, the J gene TRBJ2-1; weak D call: TRBD1 (5 bases). CDR3 sequence reads: CASSSYSRVSYNEQFF. The CDR3 bases are TGTGCCAGCAGCTCCTATTCCAGGGTATCCTACAATGAGCAGTTCTTC.